The entry that follows covers one TCR beta chain sequence. This record belongs to a study of shared clonotypes between healthy human individuals. The repertoire was sequenced with immunoSEQ multiplex PCR; TCRdb's copy has only in-frame clones and lacks some. Of more than 400,000 clones listed, about 85% were seen once; the top ten hold roughly 13%. The V gene's germline CDR1 is ENHRY and CDR2 SYGVKD. J gave up 3 bases and V 2 bases, and 2 bases lay outside the gene matches. The length of the CDR3 is 15 residues. This chain connects TRBV10-3 to TRBJ1-3; 9 bases line up with TRBD1. This sequence originates from a woman in her thirties or forties in good health. Some clones in this sample may be carry-over from other donors' samples. Sequencing input: PBMCs. CDR3 in amino acids: CAISEEDRGGNTIYF. CDR3 DNA sequence: TGTGCCATCAGTGAGGAGGACAGGGGTGGAAACACCATATATTTT.